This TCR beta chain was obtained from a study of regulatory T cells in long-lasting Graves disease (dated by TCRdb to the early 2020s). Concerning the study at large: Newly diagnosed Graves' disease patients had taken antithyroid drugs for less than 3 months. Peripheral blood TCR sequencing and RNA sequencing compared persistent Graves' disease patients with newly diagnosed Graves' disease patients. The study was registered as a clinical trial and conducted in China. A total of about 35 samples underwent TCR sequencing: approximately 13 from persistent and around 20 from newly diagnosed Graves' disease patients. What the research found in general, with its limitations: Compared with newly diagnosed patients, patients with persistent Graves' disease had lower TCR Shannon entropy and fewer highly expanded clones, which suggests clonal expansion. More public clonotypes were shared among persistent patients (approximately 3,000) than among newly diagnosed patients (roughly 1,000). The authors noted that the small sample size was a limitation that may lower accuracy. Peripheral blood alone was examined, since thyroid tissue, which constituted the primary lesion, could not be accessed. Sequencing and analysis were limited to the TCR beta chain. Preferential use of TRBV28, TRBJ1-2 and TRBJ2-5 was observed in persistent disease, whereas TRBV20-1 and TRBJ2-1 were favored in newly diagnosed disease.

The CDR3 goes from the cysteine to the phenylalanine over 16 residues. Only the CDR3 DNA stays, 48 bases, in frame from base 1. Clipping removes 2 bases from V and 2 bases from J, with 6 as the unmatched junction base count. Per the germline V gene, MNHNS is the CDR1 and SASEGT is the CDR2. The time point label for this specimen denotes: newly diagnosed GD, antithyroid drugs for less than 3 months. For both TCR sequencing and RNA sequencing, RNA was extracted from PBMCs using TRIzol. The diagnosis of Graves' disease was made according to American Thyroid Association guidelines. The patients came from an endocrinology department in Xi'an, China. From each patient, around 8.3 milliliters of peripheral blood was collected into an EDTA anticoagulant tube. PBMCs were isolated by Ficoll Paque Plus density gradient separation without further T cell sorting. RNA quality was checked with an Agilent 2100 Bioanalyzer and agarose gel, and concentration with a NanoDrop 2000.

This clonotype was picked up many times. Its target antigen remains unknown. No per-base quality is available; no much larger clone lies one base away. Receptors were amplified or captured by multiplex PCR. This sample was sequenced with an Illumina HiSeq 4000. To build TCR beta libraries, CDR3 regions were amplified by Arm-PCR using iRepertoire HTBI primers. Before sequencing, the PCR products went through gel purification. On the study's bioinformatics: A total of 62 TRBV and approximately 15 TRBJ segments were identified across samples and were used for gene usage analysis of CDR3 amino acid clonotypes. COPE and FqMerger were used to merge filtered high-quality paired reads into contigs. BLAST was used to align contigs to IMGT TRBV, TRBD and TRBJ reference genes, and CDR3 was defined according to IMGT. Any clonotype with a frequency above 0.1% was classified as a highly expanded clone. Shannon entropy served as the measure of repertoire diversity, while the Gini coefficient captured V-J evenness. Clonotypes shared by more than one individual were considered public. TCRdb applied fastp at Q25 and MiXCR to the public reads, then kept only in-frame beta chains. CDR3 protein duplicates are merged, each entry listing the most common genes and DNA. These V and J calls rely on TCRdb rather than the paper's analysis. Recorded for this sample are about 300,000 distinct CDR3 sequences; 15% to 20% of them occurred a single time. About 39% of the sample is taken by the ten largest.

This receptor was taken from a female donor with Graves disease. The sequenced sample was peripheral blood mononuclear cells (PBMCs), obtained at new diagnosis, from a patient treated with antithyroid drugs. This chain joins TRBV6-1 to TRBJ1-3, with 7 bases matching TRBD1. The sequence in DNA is TGTGCCAGCAGTGAATTCGGGGACAGACCTGGAAACACCATATATTTT. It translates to CASSEFGDRPGNTIYF.